These T cell receptor beta chains were read from a single sample in a study of shared T cell receptors in the human thymus. Profiling relied on immunoSEQ multiplex PCR, and the TCRdb table lists in-frame clones only, not all of them. Of roughly 700,000 clones in the sample, around nine tenths were seen once. This sample also appeared in a second study, on human thymus T cells.

Sequenced material: thymocytes. The receptors come from a boy younger than two with a congenital heart defect. Each CDR3 is given with its conserved first and last residue. The order of the fields is CDR3 length, D gene, J gene, clone size, V gene, CDR3 DNA, CDR3 protein. D genes are given only for firm matches. Clone sizes are given selectively: once, few, many, or a class where the clone is expanded.

19	TRBD2	TRBJ2-2	-	TRBV6-1	TGTGCCAGCAGTGAATCGACAGCGGGAGGGCCGAGGAACACCGGGGAGCTGTTTTTT	CASSESTAGGPRNTGELFF
15	TRBD2	TRBJ2-7	-	TRBV6-6	TGTGCCAGCAGAACTGGGACTAGCGGGAGGACCGAGCAGTACTTC	CASRTGTSGRTEQYF
13	-	TRBJ2-5	-	TRBV5-8	TGTGCCAGCAGCCTGGGGTGGCGGGAGACCCAGTACTTC	CASSLGWRETQYF
15	-	TRBJ2-7	-	TRBV13	TGTGCCAGCTCCCCCGCGGTCGGGAGGAGGGGGGAGCAGTACTTC	CASSPAVGRRGEQYF
18	TRBD2	TRBJ2-5	-	TRBV9	TGTGCCAGCAGCGTAGACGGACTAGCGGAGAGAGCAGGGGAGACCCAGTACTTC	CASSVDGLAERAGETQYF
16	TRBD2	TRBJ2-2	-	TRBV25-1	TGTGCCAGCAGTGAAACTAGCGGGGAGAACACCGGGGAGCTGTTTTTT	CASSETSGENTGELFF
14	TRBD1	TRBJ1-2	once	TRBV30	TGTGCCTGCCTAAGGACAGGGCCTAACTATGGCTACACCTTC	CACLRTGPNYGYTF
14	-	TRBJ2-7	-	TRBV19	TGTGCCAGCGCAGCGGCGGGTAGGAGGGGCGAGCAGTACTTC	CASAAAGRRGEQYF
19	TRBD2	TRBJ2-7	-	TRBV7-6	TGTGCCAGCAGCCCAAAACCCCAATACCTAGCGGGTCCCTCCTACGAGCAGTACTTC	CASSPKPQYLAGPSYEQYF
13	-	TRBJ1-1	-	TRBV27	TGTGCCAGCAGTTATGGCGGGGACACTGAAGCTTTCTTT	CASSYGGDTEAFF
14	TRBD1	TRBJ1-5	-	TRBV19	TGTGCCACCGGGACAGGTAATAGCAATCAGCCCCAGCATTTT	CATGTGNSNQPQHF
16	-	TRBJ2-7	-	TRBV19	TGTGCCAGTAGTATAGTGGAAGGAGTCGAGAGAGAGGAGCAGTACTTC	CASSIVEGVEREEQYF
15	TRBD1	TRBJ2-7	-	TRBV6-5	TGTGCCAGCAGTTACTCCGGGACAGGGTCCTACGAGCAGTACTTC	CASSYSGTGSYEQYF
15	TRBD1	TRBJ2-2	-	TRBV25-1	TGTGCCAGCAGTGCCGGGACAGTCATCACCGGGGAGCTGTTTTTT	CASSAGTVITGELFF
15	TRBD2	TRBJ2-7	-	TRBV10-1	TGCGCCAGCAGTGAGAGGGCTAGCGGGTCCTACGAGCAGTACTTC	CASSERASGSYEQYF
15	-	TRBJ1-1	-	TRBV5-1	TGCGCCAGCAGCACACCTAGCAGTAAGAACACTGAAGCTTTCTTT	CASSTPSSKNTEAFF
15	-	TRBJ2-5	-	TRBV7-9	TGTGCCAGCAGCCGAGGGGGGGGCAAACAAGAGACCCAGTACTTC	CASSRGGGKQETQYF
17	-	TRBJ1-1	once	TRBV5-6	TGTGCCAGCAGCTTGCGGCGCTTCGACAGCCTGAACACTGAAGCTTTCTTT	CASSLRRFDSLNTEAFF
14	-	TRBJ2-3	-	TRBV5-6	TGTGCCAGCAGCGAGGGAGGAGCCGGAGATACGCAGTATTTT	CASSEGGAGDTQYF
15	TRBD2	TRBJ2-7	once	TRBV19	TGTGCCAGTAGTATTTCAGCGGGAGAATCCCACGAGCAGTACTTC	CASSISAGESHEQYF
13	-	TRBJ2-2	-	TRBV25-1	TGTGCCAGCAGTGATAGGGGGACCGGGGAGCTGTTTTTT	CASSDRGTGELFF
19	-	TRBJ1-3	-	TRBV18	TGTGCCAGCTCACCACACCACAGGTGTAATCATCCAGCTGGAAACACCATATATTTT	CASSPHHRCNHPAGNTIYF
14	TRBD2	TRBJ2-7	-	TRBV6-4	TGTGCCAGCAGTGGAGCGGGAGGTCAGAACGAGCAGTACTTC	CASSGAGGQNEQYF
17	-	TRBJ2-1	few	TRBV7-4	TGTGCCAGCAGCTTAGTGGATCGGGAGAGCTCCTACAATGAGCAGTTCTTC	CASSLVDRESSYNEQFF
15	TRBD2	TRBJ2-7	-	TRBV5-1	TGCGCCAGCAGCTTGTCATCTAGCGGGGCCTACGAGCAGTACTTC	CASSLSSSGAYEQYF
15	TRBD2	TRBJ2-7	once	TRBV7-2	TGTGCCAGCAGCGCAGCTAGCGGGAGGGCCTACGAGCAGTACTTC	CASSAASGRAYEQYF
18	TRBD2	TRBJ2-3	few	TRBV5-6	TGTGCCAGCAGCTTGGGACTAGCGGGAAGATTAGGCACAGATACGCAGTATTTT	CASSLGLAGRLGTDTQYF
14	-	TRBJ2-7	once	TRBV6-5	TGTGCCAGCACCCACCTGCAGGTGCCTATCGAGCAGTACTTC	CASTHLQVPIEQYF
16	TRBD1	TRBJ1-3	-	TRBV7-8	TGTGCCAGCAGCTTGCGAACAGGGGGATCTGGAAACACCATATATTTT	CASSLRTGGSGNTIYF